Listed here are 13 T cell receptor beta chains from one sample, sequenced in a study of blood T cell repertoires in COVID-19. This table comes from immunoSEQ multiplex PCR, and its TCRdb copy is limited to in-frame clones, with some not included. The sample shows approximately 240,000 clones, under 95% of them seen only once. What was sequenced was PBMCs or T cells enriched from blood (not recorded which). These receptors originate from a woman between 18 and 29 years old who had recovered from COVID-19.

V is TRBV2 and J is TRBJ1-1, with D possibly being TRBD1 (5 bases). This CDR3 contains 14 residues. Germline-derived CDR1 and CDR2 are SNHLY and FYNNEI. V gave up 5 bases and J gave up 4 bases, with 14 bases separating them. The CDR3: CASSPYSGPTEAFF. CDR3 nucleotide sequence: TGTGCCAGCAGTCCATATTCAGGGCCCACTGAAGCTTTCTTT. Full variable domain (missing parts from reference TRBV2 and TRBJ1-1): EPEVTQTPSHQVTQMGQEVILRCVPISNHLYFYWYRQILGQKVEFLVSFYNNEISEKSEIFDDQFSVERPDGSNFTLKIRSTKLEDSAMYFCASSPYSGPTEAFFGQGTRLTVV.

This chain joins TRBV5-6 and TRBJ2-3; 11 bases are shared with TRBD2. CDR1 SGHDT and CDR2 YYEEEE come from the germline V gene. The V and J ends lost 3 bases and 5 bases, in that order; junction bases with no gene match: 5. CDR3 size: 15 residues. CDR3 DNA: TGTGCCAGCAGCTCATCCGGGACTAGCGGAGATACGCAGTATTTT. This gives the protein CASSSSGTSGDTQYF.

The chain carries TRBV5-4 and TRBJ2-3, with 12 bases identical to TRBD2. The CDR3 loop spans 17 amino acids. Losses at the gene ends were 0 bases for V and 5 bases for J; bases not matched to a gene: 7. Per the germline V gene, CDR1 is SGHNT and CDR2 is YYREEE (reference sequence). CDR3 sequence reads: CASSLDSSGGAIDTQYF. In DNA form, the CDR3 reads TGTGCCAGCAGCTTGGATTCTAGCGGGGGGGCAATAGATACGCAGTATTTT.

The CDR3 loop is CASSLSWTVSGYTF. The CDR3, as DNA: TGTGCCAGCAGTTTATCTTGGACAGTGAGTGGCTACACCTTC. The chain is built from TRBV27 and TRBJ1-2, with D maybe TRBD1 (6 bases). V was shortened by 0 bases and J by 7 bases, with 12 bases between the two germline ends. The CDR3 is made up of 14 amino acids. CDR1 MNHEY and CDR2 SMNVEV come from the germline V gene (reference sequence).

This clone was observed once. The rearrangement links TRBV27 to TRBJ1-4, with D unresolved. The CDR3 contains 14 residues. V lost 6 bases and J lost 6, with 14 bases in between. Germline V gene lookup returns CDR1 MNHEY and CDR2 SMNVEV (reference sequence). The CDR3 loop reads CASRTARLDEKLFF. CDR3 DNA sequence: TGTGCCAGCAGAACGGCGAGGTTAGATGAAAAACTGTTTTTT. The whole variable domain, filled in from reference TRBV27 and TRBJ1-4, reads EAQVTQNPRYLITVTGKKLTVTCSQNMNHEYMSWYRQDPGLGLRQIYYSMNVEVTDKGDVPEGYKVSRKEKRNFPLILESPSPNQTSLYFCASRTARLDEKLFFGSGTQLSVL.

The rearrangement uses TRBV7-9 and TRBJ2-2; 11 bases line up with TRBD1. The CDR3 consists of 15 residues. Germline values: CDR1 SEHNR, CDR2 FQNEAQ (reference sequence). V dropped 6 bases and J dropped 4; count of bases not matched to a gene: 4. CDR3 coding DNA: TGTGCCAGCAGTAAGGGACAGGGGGGCACCGGGGAGCTGTTTTTT. It encodes CASSKGQGGTGELFF.

The table lists this clone with a few counts. The V gene is TRBV5-1, the J gene TRBJ1-1; 8 bases are a match to TRBD1. Looked up from germline, CDR1 is SGHRS and CDR2 is YFSETQ. V dropped 7 bases and J dropped 4; count of bases not matched to a gene: 6. The CDR3 consists of 13 residues. The CDR3 here is CASAGGSGTEAFF. The CDR3 DNA sequence: TGCGCCAGCGCAGGGGGCTCGGGCACTGAAGCTTTCTTT.

The V call is TRBV7-2, the J call TRBJ1-2; D is possibly TRBD1 (6 bases). The CDR3 has 16 residues. V dropped 6 bases and J dropped 6 bases, with 23 bases sitting between them. Germline-derived CDR1 and CDR2 are SGHTA and FQGNSA. CDR3 region: CASRTTGGIDSNGYTF. The CDR3 region has the DNA TGTGCCAGCAGAACGACAGGTGGCATCGACTCGAATGGCTACACCTTC.

This chain's CDR3 is CASRTTGYTGELFF. The CDR3 DNA reads as TGTGCCAGCAGAACGACAGGGTACACCGGGGAGCTGTTTTTT. The chain links TRBV16 to TRBJ2-2; 7 nucleotides line up with TRBD1. The CDR3 is 14 residues long. CDR1 and CDR2 (germline): KGHSY, FQNENV. V dropped 6 bases and J dropped 3; count of bases not matched to a gene: 4.

V and J are TRBV10-3 and TRBJ2-1; tentatively, D is TRBD1 (6 bases). V lost 6 bases and J 5 bases, leaving 11 bases between the germline ends. Germline CDR1 and CDR2: ENHRY and SYGVKD. CDR3 length: 13 residues. CDR3 sequence reads: CAIRLGGNNEQFF. CDR3 nucleotide sequence: TGTGCCATCAGACTAGGGGGAAACAATGAGCAGTTCTTC.

The V and J genes are TRBV2 and TRBJ1-6; tentatively, D is TRBD1 (5 bases). Trimming pared 4 bases from V and 0 bases from J, leaving 10 bases between. This CDR3 region has 16 residues. Germline loops: CDR1 SNHLY, CDR2 FYNNEI. This chain's CDR3 is CASSAQGSSYNSPLHF. The DNA for the CDR3 is TGTGCCAGCAGTGCTCAGGGAAGCTCCTATAATTCACCCCTCCACTTT.

The table lists this clone with a count of one. The V gene is TRBV18, the J gene TRBJ1-1; maybe TRBD1 (6 bases). Between the trimmed V and J ends, which lost 8 bases and 3 bases, there was a span of 16 bases. The CDR3 spans 14 residues. Germline lookup yields CDR1 KGHSH and CDR2 LQKENI. CDR3: CASKTGLEDTEAFF. The DNA for the CDR3 is TGTGCCAGCAAGACAGGTCTGGAGGACACTGAAGCTTTCTTT.

Only one count was recorded for this clone. This chain joins TRBV19 and TRBJ1-1, with D uncertain. This CDR3 contains 17 residues. Germline CDR1 reads LNHDA; CDR2 reads SQIVND (reference sequence). V dropped 4 bases and J dropped 1 base, with 19 bases sitting between them. In DNA, the CDR3 is TGTGCCAGTAGTACAACCCGATTGCGGCAACCGAACACTGAAGCTTTCTTT. Its protein is CASSTTRLRQPNTEAFF.